The clone carrying this T cell receptor (beta chain) was observed a few times. In TCRdb, the 5' RACE reads were re-called with MiXCR into one record per CDR3 protein. The repertoire includes approximately 340,000 distinct CDR3 sequences, 10% to 15% of them detected once, and roughly 23% sits in the top ten. The data were taken from a study of T-cell memory formation after mild COVID-19. The clonotype comes from a man between 18 and 29 years old who had mild COVID-19 (a few samples of this study predate the infection). Cell type and time point are not known. Sequenced input: PBMCs or a T cell subset sorted from them (not recorded which).

CDR3 nucleotide sequence: TGTGCCAGCACCCTGGCCCGCACAGATACGCAGTATTTT. Translating gives CASTLARTDTQYF. The chain uses TRBV12-3 or TRBV12-4 and TRBJ2-3; D ambiguous. V was clipped by 7 bases and J by 1 base, with 9 bases between them. The CDR3 consists of 13 residues.